This record concerns one TCR beta chain sequence. Data came from immunoSEQ multiplex PCR; TCRdb stores just in-frame clones and leaves some out. This table holds about 30,000 clones, roughly two thirds found once. The data are from a study of blood T cell repertoires in COVID-19. Study-wide context: Sites in the United States, Italy and Spain provided acute and convalescent COVID-19 samples. From T cells, B-cell-depleted T cells, or PBMCs came the material, which was cDNA or gDNA.

Trimming at V came to 3 bases and at J to 5 bases, leaving 3 bases not matched to a gene. CDR1 is KGHSH, CDR2 LQKENI, per germline. The CDR3 sequence is 13 residues long. Sequencing input: peripheral blood. The TCR sequence derives from a human donor in a cohort sampled during active COVID-19. The rearrangement joins TRBV18 to TRBJ2-5; TRBD1 matches 7 bases. CDR3 residues: CASSPDRLETQYF. Written as DNA, the CDR3 is TGTGCCAGCTCACCGGACAGGCTGGAGACCCAGTACTTC. The full variable domain, with the rest looked up from reference TRBV18 and TRBJ2-5, is NAGVMQNPRHLVRRRGQEARLRCSPMKGHSHVYWYRQLPEEGLKFMVYLQKENIIDESGMPKERFSAEFPKEGPSILRIQQVVRGDSAAYFCASSPDRLETQYFGPGTRLLVL.